This is a list of T cell receptor beta chains from one sample in a study of blood T cell repertoires in COVID-19. Only in-frame clones appear in the TCRdb table, and some are missing; sequencing was by immunoSEQ multiplex PCR. The sample has around 360,000 clones; approximately 87% are singletons. The specimen sequenced was peripheral blood. Receptor source: a young woman with COVID-19, enrolled during active disease. Each CDR3 is given with its conserved first and last residue. The D gene is left open where the match is weak. Clone size is not always given. Where it is, it says once, few, many or a class for expanded clones.

CDR3 DNA: TGTGCCAGCAGTTATAGGGGGCAGGAGCAGTTCTTC; CDR3 protein: CASSYRGQEQFF; clone size: -; V gene: TRBV6-6; D gene: TRBD1; J gene: TRBJ2-1
CDR3 DNA: TGTGCCAGCAGCTTAGCTAGCAATGACGAGCAGTACTTC; CDR3 protein: CASSLASNDEQYF; clone size: -; V gene: TRBV7-9; D gene: -; J gene: TRBJ2-7
CDR3 DNA: TGTGCCAGCAGTCGCGGACAGGGGCTGAACACTGAAGCTTTCTTT; CDR3 protein: CASSRGQGLNTEAFF; clone size: -; V gene: TRBV27; D gene: TRBD1; J gene: TRBJ1-1
CDR3 DNA: TGCGCCAGCAGCCAAGGCAGGACTAGCGGGAGGGGGTATGAGCAGTTCTTC; CDR3 protein: CASSQGRTSGRGYEQFF; clone size: once; V gene: TRBV4-1; D gene: TRBD2; J gene: TRBJ2-1
CDR3 DNA: TGTGCCAGCAGCCACTATGTTAGCACAGATACGCAGTATTTT; CDR3 protein: CASSHYVSTDTQYF; clone size: -; V gene: TRBV5-6; D gene: -; J gene: TRBJ2-3
CDR3 DNA: TGCGCCAGCTTGCGGGCGGAGCACAATGAGCAGTTCTTC; CDR3 protein: CASLRAEHNEQFF; clone size: once; V gene: TRBV10-2; D gene: -; J gene: TRBJ2-1
CDR3 DNA: TGTGCCAGCTCACCACCAGGCGGCACCTACGAGCAGTACTTC; CDR3 protein: CASSPPGGTYEQYF; clone size: -; V gene: TRBV18; D gene: -; J gene: TRBJ2-7
CDR3 DNA: TGTGCCACCGCGACAGGGGACGAGCAGTACTTC; CDR3 protein: CATATGDEQYF; clone size: -; V gene: TRBV18; D gene: TRBD1; J gene: TRBJ2-7
CDR3 DNA: TGTGCCAGCAGTCCCCTTCGCAGGGCAAGTGGCTTGGACAATCAGCCCCAGCATTTT; CDR3 protein: CASSPLRRASGLDNQPQHF; clone size: -; V gene: TRBV28; D gene: -; J gene: TRBJ1-5
CDR3 DNA: TGTGCCAGCAGTAACGAGGTGAACACTGAAGCTTTCTTT; CDR3 protein: CASSNEVNTEAFF; clone size: -; V gene: TRBV7-2; D gene: -; J gene: TRBJ1-1
CDR3 DNA: TGTGCCAGCAGTATATTAGCGGGAGGGCTGTCGTCCTACAATGAGCAGTTCTTC; CDR3 protein: CASSILAGGLSSYNEQFF; clone size: -; V gene: TRBV6-2/TRBV6-3; D gene: TRBD2; J gene: TRBJ2-1
CDR3 DNA: TGTGCCAGCAGTTATGCGCGAGAGACCCAGTACTTC; CDR3 protein: CASSYARETQYF; clone size: -; V gene: TRBV6-2/TRBV6-3; D gene: -; J gene: TRBJ2-5
CDR3 DNA: TGTGCCATCAGTAAACTAGCGGGAGGGCCAGATACGCAGTATTTT; CDR3 protein: CAISKLAGGPDTQYF; clone size: few; V gene: TRBV10-3; D gene: TRBD2; J gene: TRBJ2-3
CDR3 DNA: TGTGCCAGTAGCATTAAACGGGGGGCGAATCAGCCCCAGCATTTT; CDR3 protein: CASSIKRGANQPQHF; clone size: -; V gene: TRBV19; D gene: -; J gene: TRBJ1-5
CDR3 DNA: TGTGCCAGCAGCGGAGGGGTGCCTTACGAGCAGTACTTC; CDR3 protein: CASSGGVPYEQYF; clone size: -; V gene: TRBV28; D gene: -; J gene: TRBJ2-7
CDR3 DNA: TGTGCCAGTAGACGTGGACAGGCGAACTATGGCTACACCTTC; CDR3 protein: CASRRGQANYGYTF; clone size: -; V gene: TRBV19; D gene: TRBD1; J gene: TRBJ1-2
CDR3 DNA: TGCAGGGGGCCCATATACGAGCAGTACTTC; CDR3 protein: CRGPIYEQYF; clone size: -; V gene: TRBV19; D gene: TRBD1; J gene: TRBJ2-7
CDR3 DNA: TGTGCCAGCAGCCGATCATTACAGGGCGCTAATTCACCCCTCCACTTT; CDR3 protein: CASSRSLQGANSPLHF; clone size: -; V gene: TRBV7-8; D gene: -; J gene: TRBJ1-6
CDR3 DNA: TGTGCCAGCACTGCACCCGGGACAGGGCTTTACGAGCAGTACTTC; CDR3 protein: CASTAPGTGLYEQYF; clone size: -; V gene: TRBV7-9; D gene: TRBD1; J gene: TRBJ2-7
CDR3 DNA: TGTGCCAGCAGTTTGGGGGCTAGCTCCTACAATGAGCAGTTCTTC; CDR3 protein: CASSLGASSYNEQFF; clone size: -; V gene: TRBV6-5; D gene: -; J gene: TRBJ2-1
CDR3 DNA: TGCGCCAGCAGCTCGGACAGGGGGCAATACGAGCAGTACTTC; CDR3 protein: CASSSDRGQYEQYF; clone size: -; V gene: TRBV10-2; D gene: TRBD1; J gene: TRBJ2-7
CDR3 DNA: TGTGCCATCAGTGAGAGAGACCCAGAGGGAATTGAGCAGTTCTTC; CDR3 protein: CAISERDPEGIEQFF; clone size: -; V gene: TRBV10-3; D gene: -; J gene: TRBJ2-1
CDR3 DNA: TGTGCCAGCAGCTTCCGCTCCGGGACGTCAAAGGGGGAGCCCCAGCATTTT; CDR3 protein: CASSFRSGTSKGEPQHF; clone size: -; V gene: TRBV5-5; D gene: -; J gene: TRBJ1-5
CDR3 DNA: TGTGCCAGCAGTTTACCGGCAGGGGCCGCAGCCAATGGCTACACCTTC; CDR3 protein: CASSLPAGAAANGYTF; clone size: -; V gene: TRBV28; D gene: -; J gene: TRBJ1-2
CDR3 DNA: TGTGCCAGTAGTATAGGGCCCAACAATGAGCAGTTCTTC; CDR3 protein: CASSIGPNNEQFF; clone size: -; V gene: TRBV19; D gene: -; J gene: TRBJ2-1
CDR3 DNA: TGTGCCAGCTCAAGGACAGGACCTAATGAAAAACTGTTTTTT; CDR3 protein: CASSRTGPNEKLFF; clone size: -; V gene: TRBV18; D gene: TRBD1; J gene: TRBJ1-4
CDR3 DNA: TGTGCCAGCAGCCACCCAACGGGGACGCAGTATTTT; CDR3 protein: CASSHPTGTQYF; clone size: -; V gene: TRBV6-2/TRBV6-3; D gene: -; J gene: TRBJ2-3
CDR3 DNA: TGTGCCAGCAGCGGGGGGCTAGCGGGAGCACCTTACGAGCAGTACTTC; CDR3 protein: CASSGGLAGAPYEQYF; clone size: -; V gene: TRBV5-6; D gene: TRBD2; J gene: TRBJ2-7